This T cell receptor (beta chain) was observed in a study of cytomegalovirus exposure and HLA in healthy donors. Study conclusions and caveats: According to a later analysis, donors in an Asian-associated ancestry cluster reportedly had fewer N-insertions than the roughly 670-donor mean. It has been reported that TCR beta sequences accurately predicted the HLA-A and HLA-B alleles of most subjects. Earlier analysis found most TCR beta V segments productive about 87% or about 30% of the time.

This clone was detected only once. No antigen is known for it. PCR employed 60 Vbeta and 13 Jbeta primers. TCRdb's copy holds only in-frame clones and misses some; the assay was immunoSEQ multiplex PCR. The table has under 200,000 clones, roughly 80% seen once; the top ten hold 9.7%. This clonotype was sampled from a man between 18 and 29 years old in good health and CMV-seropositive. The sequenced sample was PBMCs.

This CDR3 reads CASSLGGTESNQPQHF. The CDR3 region has the DNA TGCGCCAGCAGCTTGGGTGGGACAGAGTCCAATCAGCCCCAGCATTTT. The chain joins TRBV5-1 to TRBJ1-5; 7 bases line up with TRBD1. The J segment lost 3 bases and the V segment lost 0 bases, leaving 6 bases of the junction unmatched. Looked up from germline, CDR1 is SGHRS and CDR2 is YFSETQ. The CDR3 length is 16 residues. The full variable domain, rest sourced from reference TRBV5-1 and TRBJ1-5, is KAGVTQTPRYLIKTRGQQVTLSCSPISGHRSVSWYQQTPGQGLQFLFEYFSETQRNKGNFPGRFSGRQFSNSRSEMNVSTLELGDSALYLCASSLGGTESNQPQHFGDGTRLSIL.